A single T cell receptor (beta chain) is shown here with its context. Its antigen is not known. Per the study methods: Out-of-frame sequences were removed, leaving about 2,300,000 distinct TCRbeta sequences. The table came from immunoSEQ multiplex PCR; TCRdb's copy has only in-frame clones and leaves some out. V and J calls and clone size are those listed in that table; D and trimming were worked out from the DNA. The table records roughly 53,000 clones, roughly 79% of them present only once. This entry comes from a study of memory CD4+ T cells and cytomegalovirus serostatus. Study overall: Donors were healthy Belgian adults, some 10 CMV seropositive and some 24 seronegative.

The CDR3 is made up of 17 amino acids. Trimming cost V 1 base and J 0 bases, with 13 bases left between them. CDR1 is LNHNV and CDR2 is YYDKDF in the germline V gene (reference sequence). Single viable CD3+CD4+CD8-CD45RO+ cells were sorted as the memory CD4+ T cells. Study-wide findings and caveats: A US-trained random forest predicted CMV serostatus with median AUC around 0.91. CD4+ memory repertoires contained about two fifths of the 164 reported CMV TCRbeta sequences.

This rearrangement joins TRBV15 to TRBJ1-3; D is undetermined. Sample: memory CD4+ T cells from blood. This sequence was found in an adult in good health and CMV-seronegative. For the CDR3, the DNA is TGTGCCACCAGCAGAGCCCCGGACTTTAGCTCTGGAAACACCATATATTTT. It is translated as CATSRAPDFSSGNTIYF.